The clone carrying this TCR beta chain was recorded a few times. Its matching antigen is unknown. Profiling relied on immunoSEQ multiplex PCR, and the TCRdb table lists in-frame clones only, not all of them. The table has about 88,000 clones, 80% to 90% seen once. This entry belongs to a study of radiation and T cells in renal cell carcinoma. Indicated time point: baseline pretreatment blood. Treatment in this sample: 15 Gy SBRT to primary tumor, nephrectomy 4 weeks later. The V and J ends lost 4 bases and 0 bases, in that order; junction bases with no gene match: 1. This CDR3 has 13 residues. Germline loops: CDR1 SQVTM, CDR2 ANQGSEA. Study-wide results and limits: Top tumor clonotypes rose in blood 2 weeks post-radiation, then contracted.

The chain has TRBV29-1 and TRBJ1-1; 8 bases align to TRBD1. Sequencing used blood, obtained from a patient whose treatment included radiotherapy and nephrectomy. The receptor was isolated from a man between 50 and 59 years old with renal cell carcinoma. This CDR3 is CSVGGQVNTEAFF. CDR3 nucleotides: TGCAGCGTTGGGGGACAGGTGAACACTGAAGCTTTCTTT.